This entry lists 16 T cell receptor beta chains sequenced from one sample in a study of T cell clones after liver transplantation. Clones were sequenced by immunoSEQ multiplex PCR, and TCRdb holds only the in-frame ones, with some missing. The sample lists 55,000 to 70,000 clones, about 92% occurring once. The sequences come from CD4+ T cells from blood, collected less than 27 months after liver transplant. The receptor set was obtained from a human patient who received a liver transplant. Some T cells may trace back to the graft donor.

The chain links TRBV6-5 to TRBJ1-2; a possible D gene is TRBD1 (5 bases). Trimming pared 7 bases from V and 8 bases from J, leaving 14 bases between. The CDR3 has 12 amino acids. Per the germline V gene, CDR1 is MNHEY and CDR2 is SVGAGI. The chain's CDR3 is CASIAGPGGYTF. Written as DNA, the CDR3 is TGTGCCAGCATCGCAGGGCCTGGCGGCTACACCTTC.

V and J are TRBV18 and TRBJ2-5; TRBD2 might be the D (5 bases). The germline V and J ends were trimmed by 4 bases and 4 bases, with 22 bases remaining between them. Per germline, CDR1 KGHSH and CDR2 LQKENI. The CDR3 has 17 residues. The CDR3 DNA follows: TGTGCCAGCTCACTTGAGAGGGAGATCTCGGGCGGAGAGACCCAGTACTTC. Its translation: CASSLEREISGGETQYF.

This chain joins TRBV9 and TRBJ2-1, with 11 bases fitting TRBD2. Looked up from germline, CDR1 is SGDLS and CDR2 is YYNGEE. V was clipped by 4 bases and J by 5 bases; unmatched bases: 2. The CDR3 has 14 amino acids. In DNA, the CDR3 is TGTGCCAGCAGCCCGACTAGCGGGAACAATGAGCAGTTCTTC. Translating it yields CASSPTSGNNEQFF.

The V and J genes are TRBV11-2 and TRBJ2-1; D might be TRBD2 (5 bases). The CDR3 consists of 12 residues. Trimming pared 5 bases from V and 15 bases from J, leaving 17 bases between. In germline, CDR1 is SGHAT, CDR2 FQNNGV. The CDR3 DNA reads TGTGCCAGCAGCGAATACAGCGGTAGAGGGTTCTTC. Amino acid sequence: CASSEYSGRGFF. Full variable domain (outside the CDR3, taken from reference TRBV11-2 and TRBJ2-1): EAGVAQSPRYKIIEKRQSVAFWCNPISGHATLYWYQQILGQGPKLLIQFQNNGVVDDSQLPKDRFSAERLKGVDSTLKIQPAKLEDSAVYLCASSEYSGRGFFGPGTRLTVL.

This clone was detected a few times. The CDR3 loop is CAWSQRTSGFSYEQYF. For the CDR3, the DNA is TGTGCCTGGAGTCAAAGGACTAGCGGGTTCTCCTACGAGCAGTACTTC. This chain links TRBV30 with TRBJ2-7; 11 bases agree with TRBD2. Per germline, CDR1 GTSNPN and CDR2 SVGIG (reference sequence). The J segment lost 0 bases and the V segment lost 2 bases, leaving 6 bases of the junction unmatched. The CDR3 extends over 16 amino acids.

CDR3 DNA: TGTGCCAGCAGCTTAATCCCCCAAGAGACCCAGTACTTC. Translating it yields CASSLIPQETQYF. The chain employs TRBV7-3 and TRBJ2-5; D not certain. CDR3 length equals 13 residues. Germline V CDR1 and CDR2: SGHTA, FQGTGA. Trimming pared 1 base from V and 1 base from J, leaving 4 bases between.

The chain is built from TRBV7-8 and TRBJ2-1; 8 nucleotides align to TRBD2. This CDR3 spans 16 amino acids. The V segment lost 2 bases and the J segment 6 bases; nucleotides outside the gene matches: 9. Germline loops: CDR1 SGHVS, CDR2 FQNEAQ. CDR3 region: CASSLLREAPTNEQFF. CDR3 nucleotide sequence: TGTGCCAGCAGCTTACTGCGGGAGGCCCCTACCAATGAGCAGTTCTTC.

The V call is TRBV14, the J call TRBJ2-5; D may be TRBD1 (6 bases). Trimming took 3 bases from V and 2 from J, leaving 19 bases between them. CDR1 is SGHDN and CDR2 is FVKESK in the germline V gene. The CDR3 is 17 amino acids. The CDR3 DNA sequence: TGTGCCAGCAGCCATCTTGAACAGGGCAAAGTGCAAGAGACCCAGTACTTC. It codes for CASSHLEQGKVQETQYF.

The rearrangement uses TRBV19 and TRBJ2-1; no clear D. This CDR3 comprises 14 residues. Germline V lookup: CDR1 LNHDA, CDR2 SQIVND (reference sequence). V dropped 4 bases and J dropped 1 base, with 8 bases sitting between them. The CDR3 DNA reads TGTGCCAGTAGTAGAGACGGATCCTACAATGAGCAGTTCTTC. This encodes CASSRDGSYNEQFF.

This chain connects TRBV6-1 to TRBJ1-2, with D hard to call. Germline CDR1 MNHNS, CDR2 SASEGT. The CDR3 spans 11 residues. The V end was cut by 1 base, the J end by 7 bases, with 4 bases between. This CDR3 reads CASSEGAGYTF. DNA of the CDR3: TGTGCCAGCAGTGAAGGGGCTGGCTACACCTTC.

This sequence joins TRBV7-9 and TRBJ2-1, with TRBD1 matching over 7 bases. CDR3 length: 13 residues. The V segment lost 4 bases and the J segment 9 bases; nucleotides outside the gene matches: 6. The germline gives CDR1 SEHNR, CDR2 FQNEAQ (reference sequence). This CDR3 reads CASSSQGYGEQFF. DNA for the CDR3: TGTGCCAGCAGCTCACAGGGGTACGGTGAGCAGTTCTTC.

The genes are TRBV5-6 and TRBJ2-1; D ambiguous. Looked up from germline, CDR1 is SGHDT and CDR2 is YYEEEE. Trimming removed 10 bases from V and 0 bases from J, with 14 bases in between. The CDR3 consists of 14 residues. The CDR3 region is CAFGRFSSYNEQFF. The CDR3 DNA reads as TGTGCCTTTGGACGGTTCAGCTCCTACAATGAGCAGTTCTTC.

This rearrangement joins TRBV11-2 to TRBJ2-2; D unresolved. Looked up from germline, CDR1 is SGHAT and CDR2 is FQNNGV. Trimming shortened V by 2 bases and J by 8 bases, and 12 bases separated the two germline ends. This CDR3 region has 14 residues. The CDR3 DNA reads as TGTGCCAGCAGCTTACACGGCTTAGCTGGGGAGCTGTTTTTT. Its protein product is CASSLHGLAGELFF.

The V gene is TRBV5-6, the J gene TRBJ1-4; 10 bases fit TRBD1. CDR1 SGHDT and CDR2 YYEEEE come from the germline V gene. V lost 4 bases to trimming and J lost 1 base; unmatched junction nucleotides: 10. The CDR3 consists of 18 residues. Written as DNA, the CDR3 is TGTGCCAGCAGCCTGACAGGGGGCCGAATCGGAACTAATGAAAAACTGTTTTTT. Its protein is CASSLTGGRIGTNEKLFF.

The rearrangement joins TRBV19 to TRBJ2-1, with 11 bases identical to TRBD1. Germline loops: CDR1 LNHDA, CDR2 SQIVND (reference sequence). The V and J ends lost 5 bases and 6 bases, in that order; junction bases with no gene match: 6. The CDR3 covers 15 residues. In DNA form, the CDR3 reads TGTGCCAGTAGTTCCTCCGGGACAGGGGGCAATGAGCAGTTCTTC. This sequence encodes CASSSSGTGGNEQFF.

The chain is built from TRBV4-2 and TRBJ2-7; 8 bases agree with TRBD2. The V segment lost 6 bases and the J segment 5 bases; nucleotides outside the gene matches: 9. In germline, CDR1 is LGHNA, CDR2 YNFKEQ. The CDR3 sequence is 14 residues long. This chain's CDR3 is CASRPGGDTHEQYF. CDR3 nucleotide sequence: TGTGCCAGCAGACCGGGAGGGGACACCCACGAGCAGTACTTC.